There are many counts of the clone carrying this T cell receptor (beta chain). The CDR3 covers 13 residues. CDR1 and CDR2 from the germline V gene are MNHEY and SVGAGI. V lost 10 bases and J lost 9; bases outside the gene matches: 11. The data derive from a study of human T cells and chemical hapten exposure. Total RNA extraction was carried out from unfractionated whole blood. In TCRdb, the 5' RACE reads were re-called with MiXCR into one record per CDR3 protein. The sample gives about 80,000 distinct CDR3 sequences, about 8.4% of which show up once; 2% to 2.5% is in the top ten. The chain has TRBV6-5 and TRBJ2-1, with 8 bases identical to TRBD2. The TCR originated in a male donor in good health. The CDR3 here is CATHRDRGGEQFF. In DNA form, the CDR3 reads TGTGCCACCCACCGGGATCGGGGGGGTGAGCAGTTCTTC.